The T cell receptor (beta chain) under discussion was sequenced for a study of T cell responses to AZD1222 COVID-19 vaccine. Sequenced by immunoSEQ multiplex PCR; TCRdb stores in-frame clones only, minus some. The sample has about 150,000 clones; over 75% are singletons. The CDR3 is 15 residues long. Germline V CDR1 and CDR2: MGHRA, YSYEKL. Trimming cost V 4 bases and J 0 bases, with 10 bases left between them. This sample comprised peripheral blood, obtained on day 0 of AZD1222 vaccination. This chain connects TRBV4-1 to TRBJ2-1, with no clear D. The TCR comes from an adult in good health. The CDR3 reads CASSPAWSSYNEQFF. CDR3 nucleotide sequence: TGCGCCAGCAGCCCCGCTTGGAGCTCCTACAATGAGCAGTTCTTC.